A single sample gave rise to the 19 T cell receptor beta chains below, sequenced in a study of vaccination and CD4 T cells after COVID-19 (dated by TCRdb to between 2022 and 2023). These receptors have no identified antigens. The protocol used for the library was PCR. The run used an Illumina iSeq 100. DNA from cultured CD4+ T cells was subjected to TCR sequencing with the Oncomine TCR Beta short-read assay at the Johns Hopkins FTIC core. TCRdb reran the public reads through fastp at Q25 and MiXCR, keeping productive beta chains. Rows are unified per CDR3 protein, each entry keeping the most common DNA and genes. The sample table holds over 10,000 distinct CDR3 sequences, of which over 45% were seen once. 10% to 15% of the sample goes to the ten largest clones. Taken with the paper, the label for treatment or condition translates to: roughly 11-day PBMC culture with coronavirus spike peptide pools or control peptides (ViraFEST assay).

The sequencing input was CD4+ T cells from blood, cultured in vitro. The receptor source for this set is a human donor who had recovered from COVID-19.

This clonotype was seen a handful of times. J is TRBJ2-5 and V is TRBV20-1, with D unclear. The CDR3 extends over 13 amino acids. Trimming removed 5 bases at V and 2 bases at J, with 12 bases between. CDR1 is DFQATT, CDR2 SNEGSKA, per germline (reference sequence). CDR3 amino acids: CSAARGAQETQYF. CDR3 DNA sequence: TGCAGTGCTGCCCGCGGAGCTCAAGAGACCCAGTACTTC.

The table lists this clonotype with a few counts. The rearrangement uses TRBV12-3 or TRBV12-4 and TRBJ1-2, with D maybe TRBD1 (5 bases). V was pared by 3 bases and J by 2 bases, with 10 bases between. CDR3 length: 14 residues. In DNA form, the CDR3 reads TGTGCCAGCAGTTTGGGGCAGGGCAACTATGGCTACACCTTC. Translation gives CASSLGQGNYGYTF.

The chain is built from TRBV18 and TRBJ1-2, with D possibly matching TRBD1 (5 bases). The ends were cut back, 0 bases at V and 4 bases at J, with 12 bases in the middle. The CDR3 sequence is 15 residues long. Germline CDR1 KGHSH, CDR2 LQKENI. CDR3 sequence reads: CASSPPDSARYGYTF. DNA of the CDR3: TGTGCCAGCTCACCACCAGACAGCGCCCGCTATGGCTACACCTTC.

Of note for this clonotype: The junction shows a germline mismatch at one end, possibly a read error. This sequence joins TRBV3-1 and TRBJ1-1; D is undetermined. Germline V gives CDR1 LGHDT, CDR2 YNNKEL (reference sequence). CDR3 length: 8 residues. The CDR3 DNA is TGCGGAGAAGGTGAAGCTTTCTTT. Translated: CGEGEAFF.

The rearrangement joins TRBV7-2 to TRBJ1-2; possible D gene TRBD1, 6 bases. The germline V and J ends were trimmed by 1 base and 4 bases, with 7 bases remaining between them. CDR3 size: 13 residues. Germline values: CDR1 SGHTA, CDR2 FQGNSA. The CDR3 sequence is CASSLDRAYGYTF. In DNA, the CDR3 is TGTGCCAGCAGCTTAGACAGGGCCTATGGCTACACCTTC.

The chain employs TRBV4-1 and TRBJ2-4; tentative D call: TRBD2 (6 bases). Germline CDR1 is MGHRA and CDR2 is YSYEKL. Trimming took 0 bases from V and 8 from J, leaving 14 bases between them. The CDR3 covers 15 residues. This chain's CDR3 is CASSQDGTGGDIQYF. The CDR3 DNA sequence: TGCGCCAGCAGCCAAGATGGGACTGGGGGTGACATTCAGTACTTC.

This clonotype was counted between two and nine times. The chain combines TRBV19 with TRBJ1-2; D call uncertain. V lost 6 bases, J lost 0 bases, and 5 bases lay in between. The CDR3 length is 12 residues. Germline-derived CDR1 and CDR2 are LNHDA and SQIVND (reference sequence). The CDR3 region has the DNA TGTGCCAGTAGGAGGTCTAACTATGGCTACACCTTC. This gives the protein CASRRSNYGYTF.

The chain couples TRBV20-1 to TRBJ2-3; possibly TRBD2 for D (6 bases). V was clipped by 0 bases and J by 9 bases, with 13 bases between them. There are 13 residues in the CDR3. The germline V gene has CDR1 DFQATT and CDR2 SNEGSKA (reference sequence). The CDR3 sequence is CSARDTGLPTQYF. CDR3 in DNA: TGCAGTGCTAGAGACACGGGACTCCCGACGCAGTATTTT.

The CDR3 sequence is CSARGQGDTEAFF. DNA of the CDR3: TGCAGTGCTAGAGGACAGGGCGACACTGAAGCTTTCTTT. The chain uses TRBV20-1 and TRBJ1-1, with 7 bases lining up with TRBD1. The trim removed 1 base at V and 3 bases at J, leaving 2 bases unmatched. Germline loops: CDR1 DFQATT, CDR2 SNEGSKA (reference sequence). The CDR3 is 13 residues long.

The V call is TRBV12-5, the J call TRBJ2-2, with 8 bases aligning to TRBD2. The trim removed 10 bases at V and 1 base at J, leaving 5 bases unmatched. Germline assignment: CDR1 LGHNT and CDR2 FRNRAP. The CDR3 totals 14 residues. DNA of the CDR3: TGTGCTACCCGGGGGGGCAAGAACACCGGGGAGCTGTTTTTT. Its translation is CATRGGKNTGELFF.

The chain recombines TRBV4-1 with TRBJ2-3; 16 bases match TRBD2. The CDR3 spans 20 residues. Germline trimming cut 4 bases from V and 4 bases from J; bases unmatched to any gene: 14. CDR1 and CDR2 from the germline V gene are MGHRA and YSYEKL. The CDR3 nucleotides are TGCGCCAGCAGCCCGCTGGGACTAGCGGGGGGGCCCAGTCCTTCAGATACGCAGTATTTT. This translates into CASSPLGLAGGPSPSDTQYF.

This clonotype was found a few times. The chain recombines TRBV21-1 with TRBJ2-3; no check of the table's D call, TRBD1, against the DNA was made. TRBV21-1 represents a pseudogene. CDR3 size: 16 residues. The CDR3 loop reads CASTQVTGRNTDTQYF. CDR3 DNA: TGTGCCAGCACCCAAGTAACAGGGCGAAACACAGATACGCAGTATTTT.

This clonotype was found a few times. V and J are TRBV7-9 and TRBJ2-5; 8 nucleotides line up with TRBD1. The germline V gene has CDR1 SEHNR and CDR2 FQNEAQ (reference sequence). V trimming: 5 bases; J trimming: 2 bases; junction bases outside the gene matches: 10. This CDR3 has 16 amino acids. The CDR3 sequence is CASSTAPGTGQETQYF. DNA of the CDR3: TGTGCCAGCAGCACAGCCCCCGGGACAGGTCAAGAGACCCAGTACTTC.

This clonotype turned up a few times. The V call is TRBV6-1, the J call TRBJ1-2, with TRBD1 identical over 9 bases. In germline, CDR1 is MNHNS, CDR2 SASEGT. This CDR3 region has 13 residues. V was clipped by 6 bases and J by 3 bases; unmatched bases: 2. The CDR3: CASSRQGDYGYTF. CDR3 sequence (DNA): TGTGCCAGCAGCCGACAGGGGGACTATGGCTACACCTTC.

This sequence joins TRBV10-3 and TRBJ2-2, with a tentative D call TRBD1 (5 bases). Germline CDR1 ENHRY, CDR2 SYGVKD. The CDR3 totals 14 residues. V gave up 3 bases and J gave up 2 bases, with 7 bases separating them. For the CDR3, the DNA is TGTGCCATCAGTGACTGGGGCAACACCGGGGAGCTGTTTTTT. Amino acid sequence: CAISDWGNTGELFF.

The chain joins TRBV2 to TRBJ1-3; TRBD1 is a possible D gene (5 bases). The CDR3 has 14 amino acids. The germline V gene has CDR1 SNHLY and CDR2 FYNNEI. The ends were cut back, 6 bases at V and 0 bases at J, with 9 bases in the middle. In DNA, the CDR3 is TGTGCCAGCAGACGAGACAGCTCTGGAAACACCATATATTTT. This translates into CASRRDSSGNTIYF. Full variable domain (outside the CDR3, taken from reference TRBV2 and TRBJ1-3): EPEVTQTPSHQVTQMGQEVILRCVPISNHLYFYWYRQILGQKVEFLVSFYNNEISEKSEIFDDQFSVERPDGSNFTLKIRSTKLEDSAMYFCASRRDSSGNTIYFGEGSWLTVV.

The V and J genes are TRBV11-2 and TRBJ2-5; 9 bases map to TRBD1. V shed 4 bases and J 5 bases; nucleotides not matched to a gene: 8. Germline assignment: CDR1 SGHAT and CDR2 FQNNGV. The CDR3 sequence is 15 residues long. The CDR3 protein is CASSSYRGRRETQYF. For the CDR3, the DNA is TGTGCCAGCAGCTCCTACAGGGGGCGCCGGGAGACCCAGTACTTC.

The chain recombines TRBV6-1 with TRBJ1-1, with a weak D call TRBD1 (6 bases). This CDR3 spans 17 amino acids. The V and J ends lost 5 bases and 1 base respectively, with 20 bases between them. Germline V gives CDR1 MNHNS, CDR2 SASEGT. The CDR3: CASSSPTYRVGNTEAFF. The CDR3 coding sequence is TGTGCCAGCAGTAGCCCAACTTACAGGGTAGGGAACACTGAAGCTTTCTTT.

CDR3 protein: CASSYWTGGPAGTTTYGYTF. The CDR3 DNA reads TGTGCCAGCAGTTACTGGACGGGGGGACCGGCCGGGACCACAACCTATGGCTACACCTTC. V and J are TRBV2 and TRBJ1-2; D might be TRBD1 (5 bases). CDR1 and CDR2 from the germline V gene are SNHLY and FYNNEI. This CDR3 comprises 20 residues. Trimming removed 5 bases at V and 4 bases at J, with 32 bases between.